This TCR beta chain was documented in a study of shared clonotypes between healthy human individuals. Regarding the study as a whole: Owing to a small donor count, the genetic and exposure-history diversity represented was limited.

This clone occurred a few times. What it recognizes is unknown. Here immunoSEQ multiplex PCR was the method, and the copy in TCRdb shows in-frame clones only, minus some. The sample includes about 610,000 clones, roughly 97% of them seen just once. Germline CDR1 is MNHEY and CDR2 is SMNVEV (reference sequence). The CDR3 sequence is 14 residues long. V dropped 6 bases and J dropped 1 base, with 13 bases sitting between them. V usage is TRBV27 and J usage is TRBJ2-7, with D perhaps TRBD2 (6 bases). What was sequenced was naive CD4+ T cells sorted from blood. Subset: CD45RA+ positively selected. This TCR came from a woman aged 25 to 45 in good health. The CDR3, as DNA: TGTGCCAGCAGGTGGCAGGGAGGATCCTACGAGCAGTACTTC. It codes for CASRWQGGSYEQYF.